This T cell receptor beta chain came from a study of early T cells in non-severe SARS-CoV-2 infection (dated by TCRdb to the early 2020s). In terms of the full investigation: Because TCR sequencing was done on bulk RNA from unsorted whole blood, the alpha and beta chains could not be paired.

A case-control design nested within a healthcare worker cohort in London, UK, was used, with weekly nasopharyngeal swab PCR tests and blood sampling performed. Healthcare workers were recruited during the week of the UK lockdown, between 23 and 31 March 2020, and followed weekly for up to 16 weeks. Ten or more counts support this clonotype. The specificity of this receptor is unknown. Base quality data are lacking; no much larger clone is found one base away. Library preparation employed 5' RACE. Sequenced using a NextSeq 500. The TCR library protocol attached unique molecular identifiers to individual cDNA molecules to correct for sequencing error and PCR bias. Both TCR alpha and beta chains were sequenced, and tight co-correlation was observed between alpha and beta sequence abundances in each sample. The authors processed their data as follows. Decombinator V4 was used to perform V gene, J gene and CDR3 annotation of TCR sequences. TCRs were defined as expanded if a significant change between any two time points was detected under a Poisson model with p below 0.0001. Abundances of TCRs were expressed as counts per million after normalisation to the total number of TCRs sequenced in each sample. TRAV1-2 paired with TRAJ12, TRAJ20 or TRAJ33 defined MAIT TCRs, while TRAV10 paired with TRAJ18 defined iNKT TCRs. VDJdb, accessed on 1 November 2021, was searched for TCRs annotated for CMV, EBV and SARS-CoV-2, and TCRs annotated for more than one antigen were excluded. TCRdb's own reprocessing of the public reads used fastp at Q25 and MiXCR and kept productive beta chains. One record per CDR3 amino acid sequence lists the most common genes and DNA. The V and J calls were not made by the authors but by TCRdb's processing. The sample table records about 49,000 distinct CDR3 sequences; roughly 12% of these occur just once. 9.1% of the sample rests with the top ten.

Cut back by 1 base and 7 bases, the V and J ends lie 12 bases apart. In the germline V gene, CDR1 corresponds to SGHRS and CDR2 to YFSETQ. Including the terminal cysteine and phenylalanine, the CDR3 comprises 13 residues. The CDR3 DNA has 39 bases and is translated from base 1. Study-wide findings and limitations: VDJdb matching was skewed toward anti-spike CD8 responses, so virus-specific expansions were likely underestimated and private and CD4 specificities were missed.

This sequence was found in an adult who was a healthcare worker with PCR-confirmed SARS-CoV-2 infection or an uninfected control (not recorded which). Specimen: whole blood. The chain links TRBV5-1 with TRBJ2-7, and possibly TRBD2, on 6 matching bases. The CDR3 region has the sequence CASSLRPAGEQYF. The nucleotide sequence reads TGCGCCAGCAGCTTGAGACCGGCGGGAGAGCAGTACTTC. Outside the CDR3, residues come from the reference TRBV5-1 and TRBJ2-7 proteins, so the full variable domain is: KAGVTQTPRYLIKTRGQQVTLSCSPISGHRSVSWYQQTPGQGLQFLFEYFSETQRNKGNFPGRFSGRQFSNSRSEMNVSTLELGDSALYLCASSLRPAGEQYFGPGTRLTVT.